This passage covers 14 T cell receptor beta chains from one sample sequenced in a study of OX40 agonist ivuxolimab in advanced cancers. TCRdb keeps only in-frame clones here, not all; method: immunoSEQ multiplex PCR. This table holds approximately 20,000 clones, roughly 78% found once. The material was CD4+ or CD8+ T cells sorted from blood, obtained in a trial of the OX40 agonist ivuxolimab. These receptors were taken from an adult with an advanced solid tumor such as melanoma, head and neck, liver or kidney cancer.

V usage is TRBV9 and J usage is TRBJ2-7, with 8 bases aligning to TRBD1. J lost 2 bases, V lost 4 bases, and 5 bases had no gene match. There are 14 residues in the CDR3. Germline V gene sequence: CDR1 SGDLS, CDR2 YYNGEE. DNA of the CDR3: TGTGCCAGCAGCCCCGGGGACAGGCCCTACGAGCAGTACTTC. Its translation: CASSPGDRPYEQYF.

The gene calls are TRBV10-1 and TRBJ2-5; D remains ambiguous. The DNA end is a closer match to TRBJ2-7, so the J assignment may be wrong. Germline CDR1 reads WNHNN; CDR2 reads SYGVQD (reference sequence). The CDR3 spans 13 residues. The CDR3 DNA sequence: TGCGCCAGCAGTGAGTCGAACAGCTACGAGCAGTACTTC. This encodes CASSESNSYEQYF.

The chain employs TRBV27 and TRBJ1-4; the match to TRBD1 covers 9 bases. With V trimmed by 2 bases and J by 3 bases, 13 bases remained unmatched. Germline CDR1 is MNHEY and CDR2 is SMNVEV (reference sequence). CDR3 length: 19 amino acids. The CDR3 region is CASSLAQTGTGSSNEKLFF. The CDR3, as DNA: TGTGCCAGCAGTTTAGCCCAAACCGGGACAGGGTCTTCTAATGAAAAACTGTTTTTT.

This chain uses TRBV5-8 with TRBJ2-3; 12 positions agree with TRBD2. CDR1 is SGHTS, CDR2 YDEGEE, per germline. The CDR3 is 19 amino acids. The J segment lost 0 bases and the V segment lost 4 bases, leaving 12 bases of the junction unmatched. CDR3 residues: CASSPTPGLAGYSTDTQYF. The CDR3 coding sequence is TGTGCCAGCAGCCCTACCCCGGGACTAGCGGGTTACAGCACAGATACGCAGTATTTT.

This chain links TRBV5-1 with TRBJ2-3; 7 nucleotides match TRBD2. Germline CDR1 and CDR2: SGHRS and YFSETQ. There are 15 residues in the CDR3. V shed 0 bases and J 1 base; nucleotides not matched to a gene: 2. The DNA of the CDR3 is TGCGCCAGCAGCTTGGTGCGGGAGCGCACAGATACGCAGTATTTT. It translates to CASSLVRERTDTQYF.

The V call is TRBV7-9, the J call TRBJ2-1, with 9 bases that match TRBD2. There are 16 residues in the CDR3. V trimming: 1 base; J trimming: 3 bases; junction bases outside the gene matches: 4. The V gene's germline CDR1 is SEHNR and CDR2 FQNEAQ (reference sequence). The CDR3 bases are TGTGCCAGCAGCTTAGGGACTAGCGTGTACTACAATGAGCAGTTCTTC. Translation: CASSLGTSVYYNEQFF.

This chain joins TRBV29-1 and TRBJ2-5, with TRBD2 matching over 13 bases. Germline V gene lookup returns CDR1 SQVTM and CDR2 ANQGSEA. J was trimmed by 2 bases and V by 7 bases; bases with no gene match: 13. The CDR3 length is 17 residues. CDR3 DNA sequence: TGCAGCGCCCCGGGACTAGCGGGATTGGGGCCACAAGAGACCCAGTACTTC. Its protein is CSAPGLAGLGPQETQYF.

This clone was seen once. The chain is built from TRBV18 and TRBJ2-1, with no clear D. In germline, CDR1 is KGHSH, CDR2 LQKENI. The V gene lost 2 bases and the J gene lost 6 bases, with 8 bases spanning the gap. The CDR3 length is 13 residues. Here the CDR3 DNA reads TGTGCCAGCTCACCAAGGGATAGCAATGAGCAGTTCTTC. Translated: CASSPRDSNEQFF. Variable domain in full (rest from reference TRBV18 and TRBJ2-1): NAGVMQNPRHLVRRRGQEARLRCSPMKGHSHVYWYRQLPEEGLKFMVYLQKENIIDESGMPKERFSAEFPKEGPSILRIQQVVRGDSAAYFCASSPRDSNEQFFGPGTRLTVL.

The J gene is TRBJ2-7, the V gene TRBV5-1; TRBD2 matches at 8 bases. The germline V gene has CDR1 SGHRS and CDR2 YFSETQ. This CDR3 region has 15 residues. Germline trimming cut 3 bases from V and 6 bases from J; bases unmatched to any gene: 11. In DNA, the CDR3 is TGCGCCAGCAGCTCCCTAGCGGGCGGCGAGGGCGAGCAGTACTTC. Protein product: CASSSLAGGEGEQYF.

The chain is built from TRBV4-3 and TRBJ2-2, with unresolved D. The CDR3 runs to 14 residues. The V end was cut by 0 bases, the J end by 3 bases, with 5 bases between. Germline CDR1 is LGHNA and CDR2 is YSLEER. The CDR3 is CASSQDEYTGELFF. CDR3 bases: TGCGCCAGCAGCCAAGATGAGTACACCGGGGAGCTGTTTTTT.

V is TRBV9 and J is TRBJ2-7; 7 nucleotides line up with TRBD1. V trimming: 2 bases; J trimming: 4 bases; junction bases outside the gene matches: 3. This CDR3 comprises 13 residues. In germline, CDR1 is SGDLS, CDR2 YYNGEE. CDR3 sequence (DNA): TGTGCCAGCAGCGTTGACAGGGAATACGAGCAGTACTTC. It yields the protein CASSVDREYEQYF. Full variable domain (rest looked up from reference TRBV9 and TRBJ2-7): DSGVTQTPKHLITATGQRVTLRCSPRSGDLSVYWYQQSLDQGLQFLIQYYNGEERAKGNILERFSAQQFPDLHSELNLSSLELGDSALYFCASSVDREYEQYFGPGTRLTVT.

This sequence joins TRBV2 and TRBJ2-1; D unresolved. The V gene's germline CDR1 is SNHLY and CDR2 FYNNEI. The V end was cut by 8 bases, the J end by 5 bases, with 16 bases between. This CDR3 spans 14 amino acids. The CDR3 spells CASPPVAVNNEQFF. The CDR3 bases are TGTGCCAGCCCTCCGGTGGCGGTTAACAATGAGCAGTTCTTC.

The chain is built from TRBV7-9 and TRBJ1-2, with 7 positions matching TRBD1. The V gene end was trimmed by 3 bases and the J gene end by 4 bases; junction bases not matched to a gene: 2. The CDR3 totals 13 residues. Germline CDR1 and CDR2: SEHNR and FQNEAQ (reference sequence). CDR3 region: CASSLGQIYGYTF. As DNA, the CDR3 is TGTGCCAGCAGCTTGGGACAGATCTATGGCTACACCTTC.

This sequence joins TRBV7-6 and TRBJ2-7; 11 positions agree with TRBD2. Losses at the gene ends were 1 base for V and 1 base for J; bases not matched to a gene: 6. This CDR3 is built from 17 residues. CDR1 is SGHVS, CDR2 FNYEAQ, per germline. The CDR3 is CASSLVGGTSGSYEQYF. The CDR3 nucleotides read TGTGCCAGCAGCTTAGTGGGTGGGACTAGCGGTTCCTACGAGCAGTACTTC.